The 8 T cell receptor beta chains in this list originate from one sample, sequenced in a study of T-cell reconstitution after alpha-beta-depleted transplantation in children. TCRbeta library construction was performed incorporating unique molecular identifiers. TCRdb ran MiXCR on the PCR reads and lists one entry per CDR3 protein. The profile shows approximately 85,000 distinct CDR3 sequences, around 15% of them singletons. The sequences come from PBMCs, mostly from graft donor cells, collected 180 days after TCRalphabeta/CD19-depleted stem cell transplant. The receptors stem from a male patient aged 2 to 9 who had a stem cell transplant for acute lymphoblastic leukemia, so the T cells may come from the graft donor.

The CDR3 here is CASSFTGVNQPQHF. The CDR3 DNA sequence: TGTGCCAGCAGTTTTACAGGGGTCAATCAGCCCCAGCATTTT. This chain links TRBV12-3 or TRBV12-4 with TRBJ1-5; 7 bases align to TRBD1. This CDR3 comprises 14 residues. The junction had 2 bases not matched to a gene; V was cut back by 3 bases and J by 3 bases.

This chain joins TRBV9 and TRBJ2-2; 16 positions agree with TRBD2. Germline CDR1 reads SGDLS; CDR2 reads YYNGEE. CDR3 length: 17 residues. The J segment lost 3 bases and the V segment lost 4 bases, leaving 3 bases of the junction unmatched. The DNA of the CDR3 is TGTGCCAGCAGCACGGGACTAGCGGGGGGGTACACCGGGGAGCTGTTTTTT. Protein: CASSTGLAGGYTGELFF.

V and J are TRBV2 and TRBJ2-1, with D maybe TRBD1 (6 bases). CDR1 and CDR2 from the germline V gene are SNHLY and FYNNEI. The CDR3 totals 13 residues. Trimming pared 9 bases from V and 4 bases from J, leaving 13 bases between. The CDR3 sequence is CARSGHFYNEQFF. CDR3 coding DNA: TGTGCCAGATCGGGACATTTTTACAATGAGCAGTTCTTC.

This sequence joins TRBV4-2 and TRBJ2-1; tentatively, D is TRBD2 (6 bases). Looked up from germline, CDR1 is LGHNA and CDR2 is YNFKEQ. The V end was cut by 4 bases, the J end by 3 bases, with 22 bases between. This CDR3 has 18 residues. The CDR3: CASSPHRAGPIDYNEQFF. The CDR3, as DNA: TGTGCCAGCAGCCCGCACCGGGCGGGACCGATCGACTACAATGAGCAGTTCTTC.

This clonotype was found a few times. V and J are TRBV20-1 and TRBJ2-5; D gene uncertain. CDR1 and CDR2 (germline): DFQATT, SNEGSKA (reference sequence). Between the trimmed V and J ends, which lost 1 base and 7 bases, there was a span of 4 bases. The CDR3 has 10 residues. The DNA for the CDR3 is TGCAGTGCTAGAGGCATGACCCAGTACTTC. Translating gives CSARGMTQYF.

The CDR3 DNA is TGTGCCAGCGAGGGTCCTCCGGGACAGTGGGATTTCGGCTACGAGCAGTACTTC. Encoded protein: CASEGPPGQWDFGYEQYF. The rearrangement uses TRBV6-2 or TRBV6-3 and TRBJ2-7, with 7 bases identical to TRBD1. The CDR3 contains 18 residues. The germline CDR1 and CDR2 sequences are MNHEY and SVGEGT. Trimming took 8 bases from V and 3 from J; bases not matched to a gene: 22.

The CDR3 spells CSARDWGAGHDTQYF. The CDR3 bases are TGCAGTGCTAGAGATTGGGGGGCAGGGCATGATACGCAGTATTTT. V and J are TRBV20-1 and TRBJ2-3; D tentatively fits TRBD1 or TRBD2 (6 bases each). V was cut by 0 bases and J by 6 bases, with 16 bases left in between. The CDR3 spans 15 residues. Germline V CDR1 and CDR2: DFQATT, SNEGSKA (reference sequence).

This clonotype showed up just a few times. V is TRBV11-3 and J is TRBJ1-1; D is perhaps TRBD1 (6 bases). CDR1 is SGHNT, CDR2 YENEEA, per germline. Trimming took 5 bases from V and 7 from J, leaving 11 bases between them. The CDR3 spans 12 residues. For the CDR3, the DNA is TGTGCCAGCAGCCTGACAGGCGGTGAAGCTTTCTTT. Amino acid sequence: CASSLTGGEAFF. The variable domain in full, completed from reference TRBV11-3 and TRBJ1-1, reads EAGVVQSPRYKIIEKKQPVAFWCNPISGHNTLYWYLQNLGQGPELLIRYENEEAVDDSQLPKDRFSAERLKGVDSTLKIQPAELGDSAVYLCASSLTGGEAFFGQGTRLTVV.